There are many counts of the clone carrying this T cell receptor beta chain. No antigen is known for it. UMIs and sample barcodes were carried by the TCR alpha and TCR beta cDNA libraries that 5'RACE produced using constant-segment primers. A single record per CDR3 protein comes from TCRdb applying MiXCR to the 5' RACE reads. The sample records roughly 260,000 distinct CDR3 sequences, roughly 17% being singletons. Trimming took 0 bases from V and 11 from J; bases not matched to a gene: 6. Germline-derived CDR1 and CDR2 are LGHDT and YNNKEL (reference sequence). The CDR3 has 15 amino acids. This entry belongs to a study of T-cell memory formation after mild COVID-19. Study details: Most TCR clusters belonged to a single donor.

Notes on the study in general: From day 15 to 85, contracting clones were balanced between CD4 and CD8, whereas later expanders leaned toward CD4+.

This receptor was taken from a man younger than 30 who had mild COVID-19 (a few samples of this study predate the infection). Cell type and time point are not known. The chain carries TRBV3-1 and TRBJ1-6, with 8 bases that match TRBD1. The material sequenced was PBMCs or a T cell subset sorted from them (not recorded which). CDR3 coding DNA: TGTGCCAGCAGCCAAGATGGGGGGACAGGCGCACCCCTCCACTTT. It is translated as CASSQDGGTGAPLHF. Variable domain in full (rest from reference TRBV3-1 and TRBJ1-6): DTAVSQTPKYLVTQMGNDKSIKCEQNLGHDTMYWYKQDSKKFLKIMFSYNNKELIINETVPNRFSPKSPDKAHLNLHINSLELGDSAVYFCASSQDGGTGAPLHFGNGTRLTVT.